The 27 T cell receptor beta chains below all came from one sample that was sequenced in a study of radiation and T cells in renal cell carcinoma. The time point: blood 2 weeks post-SBRT. The treatment is: 15 Gy SBRT to primary tumor, nephrectomy 4 weeks later. Sequencing used immunoSEQ multiplex PCR; TCRdb keeps in-frame clones, though not all of them. This sample carries some 120,000 clones, roughly four fifths of them seen once, and the ten largest clones take about 5.3%. The input for sequencing was blood, taken from a patient whose treatment included radiotherapy and nephrectomy. These receptor sequences come from a man aged 50-60 years with renal cell carcinoma.

This chain links TRBV6-5 with TRBJ2-1; 9 nucleotides line up with TRBD2. The CDR3 is 16 residues long. V lost 4 bases to trimming and J lost 0 bases; unmatched junction nucleotides: 4. The germline V gene encodes CDR1 MNHEY and CDR2 SVGAGI. The CDR3 DNA sequence: TGTGCCAGCAGTTGGACTAGCGAGAGCTCCTACAATGAGCAGTTCTTC. Translating gives CASSWTSESSYNEQFF.

The chain carries TRBV7-2 and TRBJ1-2, with D hard to call. Trimming took off 5 bases at V and 4 bases at J, with 17 bases between the two ends. The CDR3 covers 15 residues. Germline values: CDR1 SGHTA, CDR2 FQGNSA. This CDR3 is CASSRGGEASYGYTF. The CDR3, as DNA: TGTGCCAGCAGCCGCGGAGGAGAAGCGAGCTATGGCTACACCTTC.

A few counts support this clone. This chain connects TRBV15 to TRBJ1-2; D is ambiguous. The CDR3 loop spans 9 amino acids. Trimming cost V 4 bases and J 13 bases, with 7 bases left between them. CDR1 is LNHNV and CDR2 is YYDKDF in the germline V gene (reference sequence). The CDR3 DNA reads TGTGCCACCAGCACCTCCGCCACCTTC. Its protein is CATSTSATF. Using reference TRBV15 and TRBJ1-2 for the parts outside the CDR3, the full variable domain is DAMVIQNPRYQVTQFGKPVTLSCSQTLNHNVMYWYQQKSSQAPKLLFHYYDKDFNNEADTPDNFQSRRPNTSFCFLDIRSPGLGDTAMYLCATSTSATFGSGTRLTVV.

The rearrangement uses TRBV7-2 and TRBJ2-1; no clear D gene. The germline CDR1 and CDR2 sequences are SGHTA and FQGNSA. The CDR3 contains 13 residues. V gave up 7 bases and J gave up 0 bases, with 7 bases separating them. The CDR3 region is CASTPSSYNEQFF. The DNA of the CDR3 is TGTGCCAGCACCCCGAGCTCCTACAATGAGCAGTTCTTC.

The chain has TRBV5-1 and TRBJ2-7; D might be TRBD1 or TRBD2, each matching 5 bases. Germline CDR1 SGHRS, CDR2 YFSETQ. The length of the CDR3 is 12 residues. With 0 bases removed from V and 9 bases from J, the gap between germline ends came to 10 bases. CDR3 in amino acids: CASSLGGDGQYF. For the CDR3, the DNA is TGCGCCAGCAGCTTGGGAGGGGACGGGCAGTACTTC.

This clone has just a few counts. The CDR3 sequence: CASSLTLDVYGYTF. In DNA, the CDR3 is TGTGCCAGCTCTCTCACCCTGGACGTGTATGGCTACACCTTC. V and J are TRBV18 and TRBJ1-2, with unresolved D. CDR1 is KGHSH and CDR2 is LQKENI in the germline V gene. V was cut by 6 bases and J by 5 bases, with 16 bases left in between. CDR3 length equals 14 residues. The variable domain in full, completed from reference TRBV18 and TRBJ1-2, reads NAGVMQNPRHLVRRRGQEARLRCSPMKGHSHVYWYRQLPEEGLKFMVYLQKENIIDESGMPKERFSAEFPKEGPSILRIQQVVRGDSAAYFCASSLTLDVYGYTFGSGTRLTVV.

CDR3 DNA: TGTGCCAGCAGCTTATCTGGCAGCGGGGATTCACCCCTCCACTTT. Translating gives CASSLSGSGDSPLHF. This chain links TRBV11-3 with TRBJ1-6; D remains unclear. The germline CDR1 and CDR2 sequences are SGHNT and YENEEA. V was pared by 2 bases and J by 8 bases, with 13 bases between. CDR3 size: 15 residues.

The chain recombines TRBV11-2 with TRBJ2-1; D gene unclear. V was cut by 5 bases and J by 10 bases, with 9 bases left in between. CDR1 is SGHAT and CDR2 is FQNNGV in the germline V gene. This CDR3 contains 11 residues. CDR3 region: CASSVYGEQFF. Here the CDR3 DNA reads TGTGCCAGCAGCGTCTACGGCGAGCAGTTCTTC. Together with reference TRBV11-2 and TRBJ2-1, the CDR3 gives the full variable domain: EAGVAQSPRYKIIEKRQSVAFWCNPISGHATLYWYQQILGQGPKLLIQFQNNGVVDDSQLPKDRFSAERLKGVDSTLKIQPAKLEDSAVYLCASSVYGEQFFGPGTRLTVL.

A single count supports this clone. The chain recombines TRBV7-2 with TRBJ2-4; no clear D. The CDR3 has 11 residues. In germline, CDR1 is SGHTA, CDR2 FQGNSA. Trimming shortened V by 4 bases and J by 10 bases, and 8 bases separated the two germline ends. CDR3 bases: TGTGCCAGCAGCTCCCTTGAGATTCAGTACTTC. It encodes CASSSLEIQYF. Looking up the rest from reference TRBV7-2 and TRBJ2-4 gives the full variable domain: GAGVSQSPSNKVTEKGKDVELRCDPISGHTALYWYRQSLGQGLEFLIYFQGNSAPDKSGLPSDRFSAERTGGSVSTLTIQRTQQEDSAVYLCASSSLEIQYFGAGTRLSVL.

The rearrangement uses TRBV6-5 and TRBJ1-1; the D gene is possibly TRBD1 (6 bases). Germline V lookup: CDR1 MNHEY, CDR2 SVGAGI. V was trimmed by 2 bases and J by 5 bases, leaving 12 bases between them. The CDR3 consists of 14 residues. The CDR3 protein is CASSYAYRETEAFF. DNA for the CDR3: TGTGCCAGCAGTTACGCTTACAGGGAAACTGAAGCTTTCTTT.

The chain employs TRBV5-1 and TRBJ2-5; 10 nucleotides match TRBD1. This CDR3 contains 16 residues. V lost 4 bases to trimming and J lost 1 base; unmatched junction nucleotides: 7. Germline V gene sequence: CDR1 SGHRS, CDR2 YFSETQ. Here the CDR3 reads CASSRTGGPLQETQYF. The CDR3 region has the DNA TGCGCCAGCAGCCGGACAGGGGGTCCCCTCCAAGAGACCCAGTACTTC. The whole variable domain, remainder taken from reference TRBV5-1 and TRBJ2-5, is KAGVTQTPRYLIKTRGQQVTLSCSPISGHRSVSWYQQTPGQGLQFLFEYFSETQRNKGNFPGRFSGRQFSNSRSEMNVSTLELGDSALYLCASSRTGGPLQETQYFGPGTRLLVL.

J is TRBJ2-7 and V is TRBV21-1; TRBD1, the table's D call, lacks a check against the DNA. TRBV21-1 counts as a pseudogene. The CDR3 has 15 amino acids. The CDR3 here is CASSKEGTGAHEQYF. The DNA of the CDR3 is TGTGCCAGCAGCAAAGAAGGGACAGGGGCCCACGAGCAGTACTTC.

CDR3 amino acids: CASSEVGQPHEQYF. CDR3 nucleotide sequence: TGCGCCAGCAGTGAAGTGGGCCAACCCCACGAGCAGTACTTC. The V call is TRBV10-1, the J call TRBJ2-7; no clear D. Looked up from germline, CDR1 is WNHNN and CDR2 is SYGVQD (reference sequence). This CDR3 spans 14 amino acids. V was pared by 3 bases and J by 5 bases, with 14 bases between.

This clone was detected only a few times. J is TRBJ2-7 and V is TRBV6-1; D is possibly TRBD2 (6 bases). Germline assignment: CDR1 MNHNS and CDR2 SASEGT. The CDR3 is made up of 13 amino acids. Trimming removed 6 bases at V and 4 bases at J, with 13 bases between. The chain's CDR3 is CASSGGPFYEQYF. The CDR3 region has the DNA TGTGCCAGCAGCGGGGGACCCTTTTACGAGCAGTACTTC.

This clone appeared a few times. The chain employs TRBV2 and TRBJ1-2, with 7 bases lining up with TRBD1. Germline-derived CDR1 and CDR2 are SNHLY and FYNNEI. J lost 8 bases, V lost 6 bases, and 15 bases had no gene match. CDR3 length equals 15 residues. CDR3 sequence reads: CASRSPWEGARGYTF. The CDR3 region has the DNA TGTGCCAGCAGGAGCCCCTGGGAGGGGGCGCGAGGCTACACCTTC.

This chain uses TRBV19 with TRBJ2-2, with no clear D. The germline V gene has CDR1 LNHDA and CDR2 SQIVND (reference sequence). Trimming stripped 2 bases from V and 6 bases from J, with 16 bases between. CDR3 length: 16 residues. The CDR3 DNA reads TGTGCCAGTAGTATATCAGCAGGTCTGTCCCCCGGGGAGCTGTTTTTT. The encoded protein is CASSISAGLSPGELFF. Full variable domain (remainder filled in from reference TRBV19 and TRBJ2-2): DGGITQSPKYLFRKEGQNVTLSCEQNLNHDAMYWYRQDPGQGLRLIYYSQIVNDFQKGDIAEGYSVSREKKESFPLTVTSAQKNPTAFYLCASSISAGLSPGELFFGEGSRLTVL.

The rearrangement uses TRBV30 and TRBJ2-3, with 11 bases matching TRBD1. Trimming removed 2 bases from V and 8 bases from J; junction bases left unmatched: 12. Germline assignment: CDR1 GTSNPN and CDR2 SVGIG (reference sequence). The CDR3 contains 16 residues. CDR3 loop: CAWSIPWTGGVATQYF. The DNA for the CDR3 is TGTGCCTGGAGTATTCCATGGACAGGGGGCGTTGCTACGCAGTATTTT.

The chain couples TRBV4-3 to TRBJ2-2; 15 bases are shared with TRBD2. This CDR3 contains 18 residues. Germline assignment: CDR1 LGHNA and CDR2 YSLEER. The J segment lost 4 bases and the V segment lost 1 base, leaving 4 bases of the junction unmatched. CDR3 bases: TGCGCCAGCAGCCAAGGGACTAGCGGGGGGGCCAGCACCGGGGAGCTGTTTTTT. It codes for CASSQGTSGGASTGELFF.

The chain joins TRBV10-1 to TRBJ2-4, with D unresolved. Between the trimmed V and J ends, which lost 6 bases and 7 bases, there was a span of 13 bases. Germline CDR1 and CDR2: WNHNN and SYGVQD (reference sequence). This CDR3 comprises 13 residues. The CDR3 DNA sequence: TGCGCCAGCAGCCGGGTCCTTGGGAACATTCAGTACTTC. This sequence encodes CASSRVLGNIQYF.

This clone was observed a few times. The chain couples TRBV19 to TRBJ1-1; TRBD1 matches at 7 bases. Trimming at V came to 5 bases and at J to 11 bases, leaving 17 bases not matched to a gene. The CDR3 spans 15 residues. Germline V gene data show CDR1 as LNHDA and CDR2 as SQIVND (reference sequence). CDR3 sequence (DNA): TGTGCCAGTAGTCCGCGACAGGGTTTATTAAAAACGGCTTTCTTT. It yields the protein CASSPRQGLLKTAFF.

The chain joins TRBV28 to TRBJ2-1, with 9 bases identical to TRBD1. Looked up from germline, CDR1 is MDHEN and CDR2 is SYDVKM. V lost 5 bases to trimming and J lost 5 bases; unmatched junction nucleotides: 7. The CDR3 covers 15 residues. CDR3 residues: CASSPRRTGDNEQFF. CDR3 DNA: TGTGCCAGCAGTCCCCGCCGGACAGGGGACAATGAGCAGTTCTTC. Combining the CDR3 with reference TRBV28 and TRBJ2-1 gives the whole variable domain DVKVTQSSRYLVKRTGEKVFLECVQDMDHENMFWYRQDPGLGLRLIYFSYDVKMKEKGDIPEGYSVSREKKERFSLILESASTNQTSMYLCASSPRRTGDNEQFFGPGTRLTVL.

This rearrangement joins TRBV7-6 to TRBJ1-2, with D unresolved. The V end lost 2 bases, the J end lost 6 bases, and 13 bases lay between the germline ends. Germline CDR1 is SGHVS and CDR2 is FNYEAQ. The CDR3 consists of 14 residues. The CDR3 coding sequence is TGTGCCAGCAGCTTAAATCGGGGTGGGCATGGCTACACCTTC. Its protein product is CASSLNRGGHGYTF.

V usage is TRBV30 and J usage is TRBJ1-2; possibly TRBD1 for D (6 bases). Trimming pared 2 bases from V and 7 bases from J, leaving 14 bases between. In germline, CDR1 is GTSNPN, CDR2 SVGIG (reference sequence). The CDR3 length is 13 residues. As DNA, the CDR3 is TGTGCCTGGAGTCTAGGGGGGGTGGGTGGCTACACCTTC. It codes for CAWSLGGVGGYTF.

V is TRBV9 and J is TRBJ1-1, with 7 bases that match TRBD1. This CDR3 has 11 residues. Per germline, CDR1 SGDLS and CDR2 YYNGEE. Trimming removed 3 bases from V and 7 bases from J; junction bases left unmatched: 0. CDR3 sequence reads: CASSGQGEAFF. The CDR3 DNA reads TGTGCCAGCAGCGGACAGGGTGAAGCTTTCTTT. The full variable domain, in which reference TRBV9 and TRBJ1-1 provide the parts outside the CDR3, is DSGVTQTPKHLITATGQRVTLRCSPRSGDLSVYWYQQSLDQGLQFLIQYYNGEERAKGNILERFSAQQFPDLHSELNLSSLELGDSALYFCASSGQGEAFFGQGTRLTVV.

V usage is TRBV9 and J usage is TRBJ1-3; D might be TRBD1 (6 bases). CDR1 is SGDLS and CDR2 is YYNGEE in the germline V gene. With 4 bases removed from V and 5 bases from J, the gap between germline ends came to 19 bases. CDR3 length: 16 amino acids. The CDR3 protein is CASSFQGEGTRNTIYF. CDR3 sequence (DNA): TGTGCCAGCAGCTTCCAAGGGGAGGGGACAAGAAACACCATATATTTT.

Only a few counts were recorded for this clone. The chain employs TRBV10-3 and TRBJ2-1; weak D call: TRBD1 (6 bases). V lost 7 bases, J lost 1 base, and 8 bases lay in between. Germline CDR1 reads ENHRY; CDR2 reads SYGVKD. CDR3 length equals 13 residues. The CDR3 bases are TGTGCCATCAAAGGGGGTTCCTACAATGAGCAGTTCTTC. Translating it yields CAIKGGSYNEQFF.

This chain links TRBV30 with TRBJ1-5, with D uncertain. The V end was cut by 0 bases, the J end by 2 bases, with 11 bases between. Germline loops: CDR1 GTSNPN, CDR2 SVGIG (reference sequence). This CDR3 region has 15 residues. The CDR3 DNA reads as TGTGCCTGGAGTGTAGCCAGTCCCCGCAATCAGCCCCAGCATTTT. It codes for CAWSVASPRNQPQHF.